Below are 28 T cell receptor beta chains sequenced from a single sample in a study of blood T cell repertoires in COVID-19. Libraries were prepared by immunoSEQ multiplex PCR; TCRdb keeps only in-frame clonotypes and omits some of them. The repertoire has about 97,000 clones, approximately 80% of them found once; the top ten carry over 9.5%. The sample consisted of peripheral blood. These receptors were collected from an older man with acute or convalescent COVID-19.

V gene TRBV2 combines with J gene TRBJ1-4; 7 bases are a match to TRBD1. J lost 5 bases, V lost 7 bases, and 7 bases had no gene match. Germline V gene sequence: CDR1 SNHLY, CDR2 FYNNEI. The CDR3 spans 14 residues. CDR3 sequence reads: CASKGTERNEKLFF. As DNA, the CDR3 is TGTGCCAGCAAGGGGACAGAGAGAAATGAAAAACTGTTTTTT.

The rearrangement joins TRBV5-1 to TRBJ2-2; tentatively, D is TRBD1 (6 bases). Germline V gene lookup returns CDR1 SGHRS and CDR2 YFSETQ. CDR3 length equals 16 residues. V was trimmed by 0 bases and J by 4 bases, leaving 13 bases between them. CDR3 protein: CASSLEQGRVTGELFF. The CDR3 DNA sequence: TGCGCCAGCAGCTTGGAGCAGGGGCGAGTCACCGGGGAGCTGTTTTTT.

The chain links TRBV20-1 to TRBJ2-1; the match to TRBD2 covers 11 bases. Per the germline V gene, CDR1 is DFQATT and CDR2 is SNEGSKA (reference sequence). There are 18 residues in the CDR3. With V trimmed by 3 bases and J by 0 bases, 10 bases remained unmatched. The CDR3 sequence is CSASKRGTSGSSYNEQFF. CDR3 DNA sequence: TGCAGTGCTAGTAAGAGGGGAACTAGCGGGAGCTCCTACAATGAGCAGTTCTTC.

This clone showed up just once. CDR3 in amino acids: CASSIDRGQGELFF. CDR3 nucleotide sequence: TGCGCCAGCAGCATTGACAGGGGTCAGGGGGAGCTGTTTTTT. The J gene is TRBJ2-2, the V gene TRBV5-1; 8 bases fit TRBD1. V shed 4 bases and J 8 bases; nucleotides not matched to a gene: 7. Germline CDR1 is SGHRS and CDR2 is YFSETQ. This CDR3 has 14 residues.

V gene TRBV5-1 combines with J gene TRBJ2-7; 10 bases are shared with TRBD1. The ends lost 0 bases at V and 1 base at J; junction bases unmatched: 7. Germline V gene data show CDR1 as SGHRS and CDR2 as YFSETQ. The CDR3 loop spans 17 amino acids. In DNA form, the CDR3 reads TGCGCCAGCAGCTTGGTCGCTCCGGGACAGGGGTCCTACGAGCAGTACTTC. The encoded protein is CASSLVAPGQGSYEQYF.

V gene TRBV7-2 combines with J gene TRBJ2-7; no reliable D call. V shed 5 bases and J shed 2 bases, with 10 bases lying between them. The CDR3 consists of 13 residues. Germline loops: CDR1 SGHTA, CDR2 FQGNSA. CDR3 sequence reads: CASSRAAAYEQYF. CDR3 nucleotides: TGTGCCAGCAGCCGTGCGGCCGCCTACGAGCAGTACTTC.

About this clone itself: At one of its ends the junction is not consistent with the germline gene, which may arise from a read error. The chain employs TRBV7-7 and TRBJ2-2; 8 bases match TRBD1. Germline CDR1 reads SSHAT; CDR2 reads FNYEAQ (reference sequence). The CDR3 covers 14 residues. CDR3 sequence: CASSPGGNTGELFF. CDR3 nucleotides: TGTGCTAGCAGCCCAGGGGGCAACACCGGGGAGCTGTTTTTT.

Concerning this clone itself: A junction end diverges from the germline sequence, so it may reflect a read error. The V gene is TRBV7-7, the J gene TRBJ2-7; D not resolved. The CDR3 covers 14 residues. The germline V gene encodes CDR1 SSHAT and CDR2 FNYEAQ (reference sequence). The CDR3 region has the DNA TGTGCTAGCAGTCTTAAGGCGACGGCTAGCGAGCAGTACTTC. Protein: CASSLKATASEQYF.

Within the sample, this clone is medium-sized. This sequence joins TRBV2 and TRBJ2-1; TRBD2 matches at 8 bases. V was pared by 6 bases and J by 8 bases, with 12 bases of the junction left unmatched. Germline assignment: CDR1 SNHLY and CDR2 FYNNEI. The CDR3 runs to 15 residues. The CDR3 sequence: CASSAGTSRVHEQFF. The CDR3 coding sequence is TGTGCCAGCAGCGCCGGGACTAGTCGGGTTCATGAGCAGTTCTTC.

The chain is built from TRBV4-1 and TRBJ2-7, with D tentatively TRBD1 (5 bases). Germline V gives CDR1 MGHRA, CDR2 YSYEKL. V was trimmed by 4 bases and J by 3 bases, leaving 13 bases between them. This CDR3 is 14 amino acids long. CDR3 DNA: TGCGCCAGCAGCCGCGTGGGGCAGATCTACGAGCAGTACTTC. Amino acids: CASSRVGQIYEQYF.

The rearrangement joins TRBV7-6 to TRBJ2-1, with D perhaps TRBD2 (5 bases). Trimming took 8 bases from V and 5 from J, leaving 16 bases between them. The CDR3 spans 14 residues. The germline V gene encodes CDR1 SGHVS and CDR2 FNYEAQ. CDR3 in amino acids: CASGLGMNDNEQFF. The CDR3 DNA reads as TGTGCCAGCGGACTGGGGATGAACGACAATGAGCAGTTCTTC.

This chain uses TRBV2 with TRBJ2-5, with 10 bases that match TRBD1. Germline values: CDR1 SNHLY, CDR2 FYNNEI. The J segment lost 5 bases and the V segment lost 4 bases, leaving 1 base of the junction unmatched. There are 13 residues in the CDR3. CDR3 in amino acids: CASSGTGGETQYF. Here the CDR3 DNA reads TGTGCCAGCAGTGGGACAGGGGGGGAGACCCAGTACTTC. The variable domain in full, with the rest retrieved from reference TRBV2 and TRBJ2-5, is EPEVTQTPSHQVTQMGQEVILRCVPISNHLYFYWYRQILGQKVEFLVSFYNNEISEKSEIFDDQFSVERPDGSNFTLKIRSTKLEDSAMYFCASSGTGGETQYFGPGTRLLVL.

This clone was observed a single time. The rearrangement links TRBV7-2 to TRBJ2-7; 12 bases agree with TRBD2. V lost 5 bases to trimming and J lost 6 bases; unmatched junction nucleotides: 5. Germline values: CDR1 SGHTA, CDR2 FQGNSA. The CDR3 contains 14 residues. DNA of the CDR3: TGTGCCAGCAGCCCTAGACTAGCGGGAGCCGAGCAGTACTTC. Translation: CASSPRLAGAEQYF. The complete variable domain, with remaining parts taken from reference TRBV7-2 and TRBJ2-7, reads GAGVSQSPSNKVTEKGKDVELRCDPISGHTALYWYRQSLGQGLEFLIYFQGNSAPDKSGLPSDRFSAERTGGSVSTLTIQRTQQEDSAVYLCASSPRLAGAEQYFGPGTRLTVT.

This chain links TRBV6-5 with TRBJ1-3; the D is unclear. V was trimmed by 2 bases and J by 0 bases, leaving 11 bases between them. This CDR3 has 16 residues. Germline CDR1 is MNHEY and CDR2 is SVGAGI. As DNA, the CDR3 is TGTGCCAGCAGTTACGGGAGGATCGACTCTGGAAACACCATATATTTT. It translates to CASSYGRIDSGNTIYF.

The rearrangement uses TRBV13 and TRBJ1-4; no definite D call. CDR1 is PRHDT and CDR2 is FYEKMQ in the germline V gene (reference sequence). This CDR3 comprises 13 residues. The germline V and J ends were trimmed by 4 bases and 4 bases, with 7 bases remaining between them. The CDR3 sequence: CASSSPFNEKLFF. The CDR3 DNA sequence: TGTGCCAGCAGCTCCCCATTTAATGAAAAACTGTTTTTT.

The gene calls are TRBV6-5 and TRBJ2-7; D is possibly TRBD1 (5 bases). The CDR3 consists of 15 residues. CDR1 is MNHEY and CDR2 is SVGAGI in the germline V gene. V lost 6 bases and J 3 bases, leaving 18 bases between the germline ends. CDR3 protein: CASSVGPGQLYEQYF. In DNA, the CDR3 is TGTGCCAGCAGCGTGGGTCCCGGACAACTCTACGAGCAGTACTTC.

As DNA, the CDR3 is TGTGCCAGCCTGGGGGGACTAGCGGGAACCGGGGAGCTGTTTTTT. Its translation: CASLGGLAGTGELFF. The chain has TRBV2 and TRBJ2-2; 13 nucleotides agree with TRBD2. Germline values: CDR1 SNHLY, CDR2 FYNNEI. The trim removed 8 bases at V and 5 bases at J, leaving 5 bases unmatched. This CDR3 is 15 amino acids long. Variable domain in full (rest from reference TRBV2 and TRBJ2-2): EPEVTQTPSHQVTQMGQEVILRCVPISNHLYFYWYRQILGQKVEFLVSFYNNEISEKSEIFDDQFSVERPDGSNFTLKIRSTKLEDSAMYFCASLGGLAGTGELFFGEGSRLTVL.

This chain links TRBV6-5 with TRBJ1-5; D is unclear. V shed 0 bases and J shed 4 bases, with 7 bases lying between them. The germline V gene encodes CDR1 MNHEY and CDR2 SVGAGI. There are 14 residues in the CDR3. The CDR3 bases are TGTGCCAGCAGTTACTCGATGCGTAATCAGCCCCAGCATTTT. Translated, it gives CASSYSMRNQPQHF.

The chain couples TRBV15 to TRBJ2-1; maybe TRBD1 (6 bases). Trimming shortened V by 3 bases and J by 3 bases, and 15 bases separated the two germline ends. This CDR3 comprises 16 residues. Germline CDR1 reads LNHNV; CDR2 reads YYDKDF (reference sequence). The CDR3 nucleotides read TGTGCCACCAGCAGGAAGCAGGACAGCCTCTACAATGAGCAGTTCTTC. It yields the protein CATSRKQDSLYNEQFF.

This sequence joins TRBV10-3 and TRBJ2-2, with 12 positions matching TRBD2. Germline assignment: CDR1 ENHRY and CDR2 SYGVKD. The CDR3 runs to 17 residues. The V and J ends lost 3 bases and 7 bases, in that order; junction bases with no gene match: 9. The CDR3: CAISDRTSGNPHGELFF. The CDR3 coding sequence is TGTGCCATCAGTGACCGGACTAGCGGGAACCCCCACGGGGAGCTGTTTTTT.

This chain uses TRBV7-9 with TRBJ1-2; 9 bases fit TRBD1. CDR1 SEHNR and CDR2 FQNEAQ come from the germline V gene (reference sequence). The CDR3 sequence is 15 residues long. V trimming: 0 bases; J trimming: 7 bases; junction bases outside the gene matches: 6. CDR3 loop: CASSLASGQGSGYTF. The CDR3, as DNA: TGTGCCAGCAGCTTAGCTTCGGGACAGGGTTCTGGCTACACCTTC.

The chain combines TRBV4-2 with TRBJ1-3; maybe TRBD1 (6 bases). Trimming stripped 0 bases from V and 2 bases from J, with 17 bases between. Germline V gene data show CDR1 as LGHNA and CDR2 as YNFKEQ. The CDR3 runs 18 residues. CDR3 in DNA: TGTGCCAGCAGCCAAGACGGACAGAAAATGTATGCTGGAAACACCATATATTTT. Translated: CASSQDGQKMYAGNTIYF.

The chain has TRBV10-2 and TRBJ2-2, with 9 bases that match TRBD2. From germline, CDR1 is WSHSY and CDR2 SAAADI. Unmatched junction bases numbered 4, after V lost 6 bases and J lost 2 bases. This CDR3 has 15 residues. The CDR3 protein is CASRISGGNTGELFF. The DNA for the CDR3 is TGCGCCAGCAGAATTAGCGGGGGAAACACCGGGGAGCTGTTTTTT.

J is TRBJ1-1 and V is TRBV19; tentative D call: TRBD1 (6 bases). CDR1 LNHDA and CDR2 SQIVND come from the germline V gene (reference sequence). The CDR3 totals 14 residues. Trimming shortened V by 7 bases and J by 3 bases, and 15 bases separated the two germline ends. In DNA, the CDR3 is TGTGCCAGTAACCCTTCGGGGGGCTACACTGAAGCTTTCTTT. This gives the protein CASNPSGGYTEAFF.

The chain couples TRBV11-2 to TRBJ1-1; D unresolved. The CDR3 has 13 residues. Germline CDR1 SGHAT, CDR2 FQNNGV. Trimming removed 5 bases at V and 7 bases at J, with 14 bases between. CDR3: CASSLNSLLEAFF. The CDR3 DNA is TGTGCCAGCAGCCTAAACAGCCTGCTTGAAGCTTTCTTT.

The chain recombines TRBV3-1 (or the pseudogene TRBV3-2) with TRBJ1-2; 9 bases are a match to TRBD1. Germline CDR1 reads LGHDT; CDR2 reads YNNKEL (reference sequence). The V gene end was trimmed by 8 bases and the J gene end by 8 bases; junction bases not matched to a gene: 12. The CDR3 loop spans 14 amino acids. The CDR3 is CASALGQGYGGYTF. In DNA form, the CDR3 reads TGTGCCAGCGCCCTGGGACAGGGATACGGCGGCTACACCTTC.

V is TRBV19 and J is TRBJ1-1, with 7 bases fitting TRBD1. CDR1 is LNHDA, CDR2 SQIVND, per germline (reference sequence). V dropped 8 bases and J dropped 3; count of bases not matched to a gene: 12. The CDR3 is 15 residues long. CDR3: CASETRTDRDTEAFF. The CDR3 DNA is TGTGCCAGTGAAACACGGACCGACAGGGACACTGAAGCTTTCTTT.

The V call is TRBV7-2, the J call TRBJ2-7; the D is unclear. Trimming took off 5 bases at V and 6 bases at J, with 11 bases between the two ends. The CDR3 sequence is 12 residues long. The V gene's germline CDR1 is SGHTA and CDR2 FQGNSA. The CDR3 sequence is CASSLNGPEQYF. DNA for the CDR3: TGTGCCAGCAGCCTCAACGGTCCCGAGCAGTACTTC.